These 6 T cell receptor beta chains share one sample of origin, sequenced in a study of shared clonotypes between healthy human individuals. Clones were sequenced by immunoSEQ multiplex PCR, and TCRdb holds only the in-frame ones, with some missing. Of around 100,000 clones listed, 65% to 70% are singletons. Sequenced: memory CD8+ T cells sorted from blood. Stated subset: CD45RO+ cells pooled with CCR7-negative TemRA cells. The receptors come from a man aged 25-40 years in good health.

This chain links TRBV29-1 with TRBJ2-5; a possible D gene is TRBD1 (5 bases). Germline V gives CDR1 SQVTM, CDR2 ANQGSEA. V shed 5 bases and J shed 7 bases, with 14 bases lying between them. The CDR3 runs to 12 residues. This CDR3 reads CSVSDEGVTQYF. The CDR3 region has the DNA TGCAGCGTTTCGGACGAAGGGGTGACCCAGTACTTC.

This clone came up many times. The rearrangement joins TRBV16 to TRBJ1-2; TRBD1 agrees at 8 bases. The germline V gene has CDR1 KGHSY and CDR2 FQNENV. With 4 bases clipped from V and 8 bases from J, the junction kept 12 bases outside the gene matches. The CDR3 consists of 15 residues. The CDR3 is CASSPNGAGGEGYTF. The DNA for the CDR3 is TGTGCCAGCAGCCCTAATGGGGCAGGGGGCGAGGGCTACACCTTC.

The gene calls are TRBV7-9 and TRBJ2-2, with 10 bases identical to TRBD1. This CDR3 contains 16 residues. Germline V gene data show CDR1 as SEHNR and CDR2 as FQNEAQ (reference sequence). The J segment lost 8 bases and the V segment lost 6 bases, leaving 12 bases of the junction unmatched. For the CDR3, the DNA is TGTGCCAGCAGTCGTTCCGGGACAGGGGCACGAGGGGAGCTGTTTTTT. Its translation is CASSRSGTGARGELFF.

V is TRBV14 and J is TRBJ2-1; 12 nucleotides agree with TRBD2. The CDR3 is made up of 15 amino acids. CDR1 SGHDN and CDR2 FVKESK come from the germline V gene. Trimming took 4 bases from V and 4 from J; bases not matched to a gene: 2. The CDR3 sequence is CASSRGLAGYNEQFF. CDR3 sequence (DNA): TGTGCCAGCAGCCGCGGACTAGCGGGGTACAATGAGCAGTTCTTC. The full variable domain, rest sourced from reference TRBV14 and TRBJ2-1, is EAGVTQFPSHSVIEKGQTVTLRCDPISGHDNLYWYRRVMGKEIKFLLHFVKESKQDESGMPNNRFLAERTGGTYSTLKVQPAELEDSGVYFCASSRGLAGYNEQFFGPGTRLTVL.

This rearrangement joins TRBV14 to TRBJ2-7; TRBD2 is a possible D gene (5 bases). Trimming stripped 1 base from V and 0 bases from J, with 7 bases between. Germline CDR1 is SGHDN and CDR2 is FVKESK. The CDR3 has 14 amino acids. CDR3 residues: CASSQASYSYEQYF. In DNA form, the CDR3 reads TGTGCCAGCAGCCAAGCTAGCTACTCCTACGAGCAGTACTTC.

The chain employs TRBV2 and TRBJ1-2; D gene unclear. This CDR3 is 14 amino acids long. V was shortened by 4 bases and J by 3 bases, with 12 bases between the two germline ends. The germline CDR1 and CDR2 sequences are SNHLY and FYNNEI. The CDR3 DNA reads as TGTGCCAGCAGTGGCGGTGATAAAGACTATGGCTACACCTTC. Translating gives CASSGGDKDYGYTF.